This T cell receptor beta chain was obtained from a study of T-cell reconstitution after alpha-beta-depleted transplantation in children. Broader study findings: Several hundred rapidly expanded clones from non-depleted graft cells reportedly supplied alpha-beta T cells about two months post-transplant. When one year had passed after transplant, most T-cell counts and diversity came from newly produced T cells. Surviving recipient T cells and thymic progenitors accounted for the high day-60 TCRbeta diversity observed in some patients.

V was clipped by 3 bases and J by 0 bases, with 9 bases between them. CDR1 is LGHDT, CDR2 YNNKEL, per germline (reference sequence). The CDR3 extends over 14 amino acids. As it was prepared, the TCRbeta library received unique molecular identifiers. TCRdb passed the PCR reads through MiXCR, listing each CDR3 protein once. In the table there are under 100,000 distinct CDR3 sequences, 15% to 19% of which are singletons. In its sample, this clonotype was seen a few times. Its antigen is not identified. The chain is built from TRBV3-1 and TRBJ2-7, with TRBD1 as a possible D gene (5 bases). The receptor's source is a male patient between 2 and 10 years old who had a stem cell transplant for acute lymphoblastic leukemia, so the T cells may come from the graft donor. The sequenced sample was PBMCs, mostly from graft donor cells, obtained 180 days after TCRalphabeta/CD19-depleted stem cell transplant. This CDR3 reads CASSHAGNSYEQYF. The CDR3 region has the DNA TGTGCCAGCAGCCATGCAGGGAACTCCTACGAGCAGTACTTC.